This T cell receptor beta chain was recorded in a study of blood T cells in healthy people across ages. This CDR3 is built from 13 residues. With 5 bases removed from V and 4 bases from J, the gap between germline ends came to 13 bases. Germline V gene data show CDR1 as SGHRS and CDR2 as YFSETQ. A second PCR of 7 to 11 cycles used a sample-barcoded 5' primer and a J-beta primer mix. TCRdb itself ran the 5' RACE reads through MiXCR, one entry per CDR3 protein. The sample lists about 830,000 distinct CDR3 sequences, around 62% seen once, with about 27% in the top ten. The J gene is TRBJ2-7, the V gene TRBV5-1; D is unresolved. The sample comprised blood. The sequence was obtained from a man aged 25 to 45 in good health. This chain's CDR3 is CASSKAQRYEQYF. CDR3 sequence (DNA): TGCGCCAGCAGTAAAGCTCAAAGATACGAGCAGTACTTC.